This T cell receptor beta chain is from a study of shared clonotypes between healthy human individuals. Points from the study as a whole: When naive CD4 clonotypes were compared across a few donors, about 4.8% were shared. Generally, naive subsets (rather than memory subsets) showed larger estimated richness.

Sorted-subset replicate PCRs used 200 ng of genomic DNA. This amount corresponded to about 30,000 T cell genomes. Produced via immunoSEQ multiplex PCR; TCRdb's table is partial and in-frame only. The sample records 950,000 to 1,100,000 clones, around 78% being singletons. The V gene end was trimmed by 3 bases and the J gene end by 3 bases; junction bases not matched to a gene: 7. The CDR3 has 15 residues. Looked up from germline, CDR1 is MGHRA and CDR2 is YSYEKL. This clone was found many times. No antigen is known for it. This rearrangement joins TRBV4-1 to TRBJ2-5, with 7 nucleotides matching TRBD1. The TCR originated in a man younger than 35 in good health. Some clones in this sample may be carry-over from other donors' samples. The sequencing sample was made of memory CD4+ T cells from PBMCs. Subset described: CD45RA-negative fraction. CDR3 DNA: TGCGCCAGCAGCCAGGGACAGCTTTCAAAAGAGACCCAGTACTTC. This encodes CASSQGQLSKETQYF.